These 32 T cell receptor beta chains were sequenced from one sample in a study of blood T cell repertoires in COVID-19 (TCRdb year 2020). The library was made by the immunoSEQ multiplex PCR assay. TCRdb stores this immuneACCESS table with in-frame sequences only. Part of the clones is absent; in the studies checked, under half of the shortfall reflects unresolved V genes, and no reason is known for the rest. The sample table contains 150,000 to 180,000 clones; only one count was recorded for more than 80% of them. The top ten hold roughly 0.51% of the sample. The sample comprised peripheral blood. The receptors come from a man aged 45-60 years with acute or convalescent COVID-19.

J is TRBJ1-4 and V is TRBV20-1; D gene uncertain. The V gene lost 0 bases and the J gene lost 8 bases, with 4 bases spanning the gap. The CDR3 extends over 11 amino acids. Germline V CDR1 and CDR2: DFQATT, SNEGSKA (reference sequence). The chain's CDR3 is CSARDREKLFF. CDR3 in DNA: TGCAGTGCTAGAGATAGAGAAAAACTGTTTTTT.

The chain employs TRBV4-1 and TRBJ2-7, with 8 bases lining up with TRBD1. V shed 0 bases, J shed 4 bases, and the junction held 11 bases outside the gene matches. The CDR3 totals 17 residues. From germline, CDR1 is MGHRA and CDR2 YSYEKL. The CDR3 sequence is CASSQELGQDIIYEQYV. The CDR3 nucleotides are TGCGCCAGCAGCCAAGAGTTGGGACAGGACATCATTTACGAGCAGTACGTC.

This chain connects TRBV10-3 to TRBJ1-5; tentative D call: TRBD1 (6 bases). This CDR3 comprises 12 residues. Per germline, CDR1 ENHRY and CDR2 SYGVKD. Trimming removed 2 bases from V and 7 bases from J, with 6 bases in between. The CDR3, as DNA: TGTGCCATCAGTGAGAGGGGGCAGCCCCAGCATTTT. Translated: CAISERGQPQHF.

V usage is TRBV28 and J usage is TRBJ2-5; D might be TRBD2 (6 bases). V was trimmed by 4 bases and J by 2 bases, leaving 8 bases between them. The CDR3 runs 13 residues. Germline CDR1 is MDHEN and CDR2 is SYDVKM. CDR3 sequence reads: CASSSRGQETQYF. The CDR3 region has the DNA TGTGCCAGCAGTTCCCGGGGGCAAGAGACCCAGTACTTC.

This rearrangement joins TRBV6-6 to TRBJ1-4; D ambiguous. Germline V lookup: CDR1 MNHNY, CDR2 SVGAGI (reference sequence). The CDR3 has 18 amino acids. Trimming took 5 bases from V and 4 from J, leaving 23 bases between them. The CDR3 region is CASSLRAGFLYNNEKLFF. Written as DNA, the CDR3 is TGTGCCAGCAGTCTACGAGCGGGCTTCCTATATAATAATGAAAAACTGTTTTTT.

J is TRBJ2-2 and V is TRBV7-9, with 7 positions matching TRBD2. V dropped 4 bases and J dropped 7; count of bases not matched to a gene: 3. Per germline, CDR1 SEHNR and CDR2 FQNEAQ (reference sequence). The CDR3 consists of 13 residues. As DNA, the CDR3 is TGTGCCAGCAGCTCGAGGGAGGGCGGGGAGCTGTTTTTT. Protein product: CASSSREGGELFF.

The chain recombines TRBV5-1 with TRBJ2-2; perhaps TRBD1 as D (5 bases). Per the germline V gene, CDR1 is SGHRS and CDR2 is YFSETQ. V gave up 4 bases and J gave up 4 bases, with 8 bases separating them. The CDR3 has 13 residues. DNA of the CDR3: TGCGCCAGCAGCATGACAGTCACCGGGGAGCTGTTTTTT. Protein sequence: CASSMTVTGELFF.

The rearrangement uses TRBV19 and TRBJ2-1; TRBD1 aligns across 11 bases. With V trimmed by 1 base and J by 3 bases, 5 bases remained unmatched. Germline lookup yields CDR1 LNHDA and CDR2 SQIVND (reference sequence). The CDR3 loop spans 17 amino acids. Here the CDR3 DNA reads TGTGCCAGTAGTATAGGGGCCGGGACAGGGGGCTACAATGAGCAGTTCTTC. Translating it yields CASSIGAGTGGYNEQFF.

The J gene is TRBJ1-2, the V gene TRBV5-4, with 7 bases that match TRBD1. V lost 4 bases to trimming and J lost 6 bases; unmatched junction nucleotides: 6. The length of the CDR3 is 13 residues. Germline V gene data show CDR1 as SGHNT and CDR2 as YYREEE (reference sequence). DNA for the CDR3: TGTGCCAGCAGCCCAGACAGGGTTCATGGCTACACCTTC. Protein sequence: CASSPDRVHGYTF.

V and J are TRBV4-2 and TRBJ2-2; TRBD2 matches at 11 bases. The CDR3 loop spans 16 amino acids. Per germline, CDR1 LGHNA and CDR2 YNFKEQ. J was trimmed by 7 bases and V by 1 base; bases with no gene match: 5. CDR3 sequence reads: CASSQGLLAGDGELFF. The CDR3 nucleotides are TGTGCCAGCAGCCAAGGTCTACTAGCGGGAGACGGGGAGCTGTTTTTT.

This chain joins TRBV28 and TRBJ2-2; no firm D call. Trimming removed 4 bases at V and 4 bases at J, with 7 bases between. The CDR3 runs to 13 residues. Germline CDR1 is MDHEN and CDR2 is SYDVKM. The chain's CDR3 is CASSYPSTGELFF. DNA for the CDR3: TGTGCCAGCAGTTACCCTAGCACCGGGGAGCTGTTTTTT.

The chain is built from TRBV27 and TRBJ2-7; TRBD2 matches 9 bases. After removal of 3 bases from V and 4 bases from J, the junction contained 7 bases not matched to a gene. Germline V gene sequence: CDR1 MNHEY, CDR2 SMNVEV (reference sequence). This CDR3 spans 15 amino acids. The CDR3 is CASSFASSGMYEQYF. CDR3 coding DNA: TGTGCCAGCAGTTTCGCCTCTAGCGGGATGTACGAGCAGTACTTC.

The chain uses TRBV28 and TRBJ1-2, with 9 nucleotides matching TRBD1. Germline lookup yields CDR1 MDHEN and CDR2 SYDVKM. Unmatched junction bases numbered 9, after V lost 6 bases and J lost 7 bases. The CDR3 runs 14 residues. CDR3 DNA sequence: TGTGCCAGCAGACCTCCGGGACAGGGTTTTGGCTACACCTTC. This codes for CASRPPGQGFGYTF.

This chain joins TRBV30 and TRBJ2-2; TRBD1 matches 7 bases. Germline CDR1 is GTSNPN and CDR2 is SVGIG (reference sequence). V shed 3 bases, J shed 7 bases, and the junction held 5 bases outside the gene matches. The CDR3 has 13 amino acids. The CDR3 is CAWRSRGFGELFF. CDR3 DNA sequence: TGTGCCTGGAGGAGCAGGGGGTTCGGGGAGCTGTTTTTT.

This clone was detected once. The CDR3 here is CASTRDTGTDTQYF. In DNA, the CDR3 is TGTGCCAGCACCCGGGACACGGGCACAGATACGCAGTATTTT. The gene calls are TRBV9 and TRBJ2-3, with D maybe TRBD1 (6 bases). This CDR3 spans 14 amino acids. Trimming took 6 bases from V and 1 from J, leaving 12 bases between them. The germline gives CDR1 SGDLS, CDR2 YYNGEE.

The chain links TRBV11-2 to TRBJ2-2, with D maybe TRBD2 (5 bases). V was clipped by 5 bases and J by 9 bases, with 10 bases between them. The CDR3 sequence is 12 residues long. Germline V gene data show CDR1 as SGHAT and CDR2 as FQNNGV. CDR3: CASSHGVWELFF. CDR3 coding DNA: TGTGCCAGCAGCCACGGGGTGTGGGAGCTGTTTTTT.

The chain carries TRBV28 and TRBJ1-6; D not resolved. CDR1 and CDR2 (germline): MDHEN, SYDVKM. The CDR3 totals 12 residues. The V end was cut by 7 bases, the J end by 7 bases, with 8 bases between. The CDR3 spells CASTRINSPLHF. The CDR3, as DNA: TGTGCCAGCACCAGAATCAATTCACCCCTCCACTTT.

This chain's CDR3 is CASQQGGSQPQHF. The CDR3 DNA is TGTGCCAGCCAACAGGGTGGTAGTCAGCCCCAGCATTTT. The rearrangement links TRBV28 to TRBJ1-5, with a possible D match to TRBD1 (6 bases). Trimming shortened V by 8 bases and J by 6 bases, and 14 bases separated the two germline ends. The germline CDR1 and CDR2 sequences are MDHEN and SYDVKM. The CDR3 is 13 amino acids. The entire variable domain, with the rest obtained from reference TRBV28 and TRBJ1-5, is as follows: DVKVTQSSRYLVKRTGEKVFLECVQDMDHENMFWYRQDPGLGLRLIYFSYDVKMKEKGDIPEGYSVSREKKERFSLILESASTNQTSMYLCASQQGGSQPQHFGDGTRLSIL.

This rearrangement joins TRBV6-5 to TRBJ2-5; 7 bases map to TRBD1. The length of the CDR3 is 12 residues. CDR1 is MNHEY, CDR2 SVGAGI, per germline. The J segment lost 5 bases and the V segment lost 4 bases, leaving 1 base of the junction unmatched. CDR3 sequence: CASSSQGETQYF. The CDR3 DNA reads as TGTGCCAGCAGTTCACAGGGGGAGACCCAGTACTTC.

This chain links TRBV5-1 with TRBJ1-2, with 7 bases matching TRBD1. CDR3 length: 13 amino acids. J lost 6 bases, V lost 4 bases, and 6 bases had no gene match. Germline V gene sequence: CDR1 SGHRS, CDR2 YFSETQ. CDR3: CASSPQGTDGYTF. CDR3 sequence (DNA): TGCGCCAGCAGCCCACAGGGGACGGATGGCTACACCTTC.

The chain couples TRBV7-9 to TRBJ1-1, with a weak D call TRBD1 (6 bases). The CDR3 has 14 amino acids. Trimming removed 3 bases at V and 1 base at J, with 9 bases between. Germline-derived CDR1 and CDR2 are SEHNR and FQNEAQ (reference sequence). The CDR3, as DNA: TGTGCCAGCAGCTTGTTGGGGGCGAACACTGAAGCTTTCTTT. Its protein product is CASSLLGANTEAFF.

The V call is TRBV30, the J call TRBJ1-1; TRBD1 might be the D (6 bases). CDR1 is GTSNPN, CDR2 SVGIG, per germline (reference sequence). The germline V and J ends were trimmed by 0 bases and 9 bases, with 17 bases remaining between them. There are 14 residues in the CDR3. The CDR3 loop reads CAWSVAGVQSKAFF. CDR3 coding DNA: TGTGCCTGGAGTGTAGCAGGGGTGCAGAGTAAAGCTTTCTTT.

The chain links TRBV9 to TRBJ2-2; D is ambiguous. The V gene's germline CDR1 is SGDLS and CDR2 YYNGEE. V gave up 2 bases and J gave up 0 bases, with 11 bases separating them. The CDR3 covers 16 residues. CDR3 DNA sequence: TGTGCCAGCAGCGTCGACAAGTTCGCGAACACCGGGGAGCTGTTTTTT. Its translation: CASSVDKFANTGELFF.

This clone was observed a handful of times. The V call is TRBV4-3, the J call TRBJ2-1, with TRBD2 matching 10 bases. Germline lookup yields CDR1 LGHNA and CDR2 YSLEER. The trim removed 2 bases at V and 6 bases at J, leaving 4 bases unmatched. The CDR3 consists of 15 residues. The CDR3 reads CASSQPSGGVNEQFF. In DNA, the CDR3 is TGCGCCAGCAGCCAACCTAGCGGGGGAGTCAATGAGCAGTTCTTC.

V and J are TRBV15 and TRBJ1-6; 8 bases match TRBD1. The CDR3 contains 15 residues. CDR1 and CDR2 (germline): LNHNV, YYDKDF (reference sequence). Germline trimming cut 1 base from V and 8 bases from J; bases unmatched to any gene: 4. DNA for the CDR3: TGTGCCACCAGCAGAGCAGGGGGCTTGGATTCACCCCTCCACTTT. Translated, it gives CATSRAGGLDSPLHF.

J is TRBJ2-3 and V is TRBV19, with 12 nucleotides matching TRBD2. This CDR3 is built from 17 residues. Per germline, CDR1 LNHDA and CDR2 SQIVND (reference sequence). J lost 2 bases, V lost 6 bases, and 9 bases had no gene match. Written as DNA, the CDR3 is TGTGCCAGTAGCCGTGGGGGACTAGCGGGCGTCACAGATACGCAGTATTTT. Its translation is CASSRGGLAGVTDTQYF.

CDR3 coding DNA: TGTGCCAGCAGCTTCATCTCGACGGGGAATGAAAAACTGTTTTTT. Amino acid sequence: CASSFISTGNEKLFF. The V gene is TRBV7-9, the J gene TRBJ1-4, with unresolved D. In germline, CDR1 is SEHNR, CDR2 FQNEAQ (reference sequence). The CDR3 covers 15 residues. V gave up 3 bases and J gave up 5 bases, with 13 bases separating them.

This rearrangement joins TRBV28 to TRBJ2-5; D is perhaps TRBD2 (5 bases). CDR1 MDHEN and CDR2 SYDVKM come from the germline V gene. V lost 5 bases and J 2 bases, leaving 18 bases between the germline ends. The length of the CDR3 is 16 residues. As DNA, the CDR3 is TGTGCCAGCAGTCCCGTAAGCGGTGACCAACAAGAGACCCAGTACTTC. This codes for CASSPVSGDQQETQYF.

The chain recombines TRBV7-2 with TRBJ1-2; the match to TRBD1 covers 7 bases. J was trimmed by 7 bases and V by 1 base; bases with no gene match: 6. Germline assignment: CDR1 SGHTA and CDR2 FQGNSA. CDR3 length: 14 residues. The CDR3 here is CASSLGQGEGGYTF. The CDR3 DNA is TGTGCCAGCAGCTTAGGACAGGGTGAGGGTGGCTACACCTTC.

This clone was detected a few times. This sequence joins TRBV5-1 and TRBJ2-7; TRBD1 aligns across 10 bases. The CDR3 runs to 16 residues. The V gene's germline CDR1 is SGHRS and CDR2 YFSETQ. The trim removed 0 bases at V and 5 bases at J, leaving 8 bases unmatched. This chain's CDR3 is CASSLAGGTGDDEQYV. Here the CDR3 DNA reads TGCGCCAGCAGCTTGGCCGGCGGGACAGGGGATGACGAGCAGTACGTC.

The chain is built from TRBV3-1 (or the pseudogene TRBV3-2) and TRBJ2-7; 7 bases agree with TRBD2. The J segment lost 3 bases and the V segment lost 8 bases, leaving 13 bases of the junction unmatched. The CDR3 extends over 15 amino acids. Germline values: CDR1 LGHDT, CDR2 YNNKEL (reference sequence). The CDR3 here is CASGRGAPLGYEQYF. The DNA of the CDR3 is TGTGCCAGCGGGAGGGGCGCCCCCTTAGGCTACGAGCAGTACTTC.

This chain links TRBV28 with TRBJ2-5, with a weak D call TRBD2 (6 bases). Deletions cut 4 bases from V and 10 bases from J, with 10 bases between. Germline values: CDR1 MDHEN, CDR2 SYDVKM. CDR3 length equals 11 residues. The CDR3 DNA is TGTGCCAGCAGTTCTCTGGGGGGCCAGTACTTC. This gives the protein CASSSLGGQYF.